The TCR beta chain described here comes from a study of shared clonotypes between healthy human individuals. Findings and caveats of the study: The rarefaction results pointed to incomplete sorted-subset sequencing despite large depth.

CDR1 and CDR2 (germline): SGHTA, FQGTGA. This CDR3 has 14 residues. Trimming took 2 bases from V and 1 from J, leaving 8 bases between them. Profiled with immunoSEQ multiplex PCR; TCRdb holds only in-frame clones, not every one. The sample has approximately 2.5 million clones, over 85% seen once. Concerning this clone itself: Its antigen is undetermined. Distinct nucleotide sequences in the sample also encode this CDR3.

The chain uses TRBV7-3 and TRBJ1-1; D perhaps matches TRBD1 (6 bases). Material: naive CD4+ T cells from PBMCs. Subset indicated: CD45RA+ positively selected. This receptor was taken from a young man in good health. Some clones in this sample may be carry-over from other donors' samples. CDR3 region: CASSLEGGNTEAFF. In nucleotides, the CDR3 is TGTGCCAGCAGCTTAGAGGGGGGGAACACTGAAGCTTTCTTT.